This record concerns one TCR beta chain sequence. This clonotype was recorded a few times. No antigen is known for it. No much larger clonotype is one base removed from it; base qualities were not supplied. Clipping removes 4 bases from V and 4 bases from J, with 0 as the unmatched junction base count. Reading the germline V gene gives CDR1 KGHSH and CDR2 LQKENI. From its cysteine to its phenylalanine, the CDR3 spans 13 amino acids. Of the read, only the CDR3 DNA is kept; its 39 bases are in frame from base 1. Library preparation used RACE. For sequencing, a NextSeq 500 was employed. Library preparation attached unique molecular identifiers to individual cDNA molecules for quantitative, reproducible TCR counting. For every blood RNA sample, sequencing covered both the TCR alpha and TCR beta chains. The study's own analysis went as follows. The median number of TCRs per sample was approximately 98,000, ranging from about 20,000 to 750,000. V, J and CDR3 annotation of the TCR reads was performed with the Decombinator software suite. For the PS versus PT1 abundance plots, all samples were subsampled to the same number of TCRs (28,000). TCRs were defined as expanded if absent before sensitization and observed at least eight times at the 2-week time point. In-frame beta chains were kept once TCRdb had trimmed the public reads at Q25 with fastp and called clones with MiXCR. Rows are unified per CDR3 protein, each entry keeping the most common DNA and genes. TCRdb, not the authors, supplied the V and J calls. A total of tens of thousands of distinct CDR3 sequences appear in this sample, roughly 13% of them only once. Approximately 5.2% of the sample rests with the top ten.

This sample stems from a study of human T cells and chemical hapten exposure (dated by TCRdb to the early 2020s). For the study in its entirety: For sensitization, 2% DPC in acetone was applied to an approximately 2 cm by approximately 2 cm area of upper inner arm skin. Throughout the approximately 23-week study period, patients were also given weekly therapeutic DPC doses on the scalp. Patch tests used Finn chambers with 0.01% DPC on the upper back, scored after 6 days by International Contact Dermatitis Research Group standards. The patient cohort, mostly female, included alopecia areata with under or over 50% scalp involvement, alopecia totalis and alopecia universalis. The libraries were sequenced as a pool, and the TCR yield per sample differed mostly because of small variations in library volumes within the pool. Peripheral blood TCR repertoire changes were tracked in vivo in alopecia patients during primary and secondary sensitization to the hapten diphenylcyclopropenone (DPC). Blood samples were taken from patients before sensitization (week 0) and at 2, 6 and about 24 weeks after DPC sensitization. For TCR sequencing, blood came from about 29 alopecia patients at anywhere from one to four time points (pre-sensitization, 2, 6 and 24 weeks).

The time point label, as the study defines it: patch test 3, about 24 weeks after DPC sensitization. This specimen's treatment or condition label, per the study, means: therapeutic diphenylcyclopropenone sensitization with weekly scalp DPC. At each patch-test visit, blood was drawn before the patch test was applied. Eligible patients were aged 18 to 70, diagnosed with alopecia, deemed suitable for DPC therapy, and excluded if pregnant. Total RNA was extracted from unfractionated whole blood that had been collected in Tempus Blood RNA tubes. What the study reported, not specific to this receptor: The number of PT1 expanded TCRs positively correlated with patch test score, significant at thresholds 8, 16 and 32 but not 4. Repeated subsampling changed both the strength of the expansion versus patch-test correlation and the threshold at which that correlation became significant. All patients had alopecia, a presumed autoimmune disease, so their immune response might differ from that of healthy individuals. Expanded TCRs formed significantly more large CDR3 similarity clusters than pre-sensitization or healthy control sets, consistent with antigen-driven responses. No change with DPC sensitization was found in the number of TCRs above 1 in 1000 frequency, and no evidence of global repertoire structure alterations was found.

The sample consisted of whole blood, taken in connection with sensitization to the hapten diphenylcyclopropenone (DPC). The chain links TRBV18 with TRBJ1-4, with 7 bases in between that match TRBD1. The clonotype was recovered from a woman in her 50s with alopecia areata. Some clones in this sample may be carry-over from other donors' samples. The CDR3 protein is CASSHRGNEKLFF. The DNA sequence reads TGTGCCAGCTCACACAGGGGTAATGAAAAACTGTTTTTT.